Listed here are 13 T cell receptor beta chains from one sample, sequenced in a study of T-cell reconstitution after alpha-beta-depleted transplantation in children. Preparation of the TCRbeta library used unique molecular identifiers. Via MiXCR, TCRdb re-called the PCR reads, giving one row per CDR3 protein. This sample yields hundreds of thousands of distinct CDR3 sequences, of which around 13% are seen a single time; about 2.2% belongs to the top ten. Material: PBMCs, mostly from graft donor cells, obtained 360 days after TCRalphabeta/CD19-depleted stem cell transplant. These receptors originate from a male patient under 18 who had a stem cell transplant for acute myeloid leukemia, so the T cells may come from the graft donor.

There are many counts of this clonotype. The CDR3 loop is CASSSGFYGYTF. The DNA for the CDR3 is TGTGCCAGCAGCTCCGGATTCTATGGCTACACCTTC. The V call is TRBV28, the J call TRBJ1-2; D uncertain. Germline V gene data show CDR1 as MDHEN and CDR2 as SYDVKM. Trimming left V 6 bases short and J 4 bases short, with 9 bases between. The CDR3 covers 12 residues.

This chain joins TRBV20-1 and TRBJ2-7; D perhaps matches TRBD2 (6 bases). Trimming removed 3 bases from V and 4 bases from J, with 31 bases in between. The germline V gene has CDR1 DFQATT and CDR2 SNEGSKA (reference sequence). This CDR3 has 19 residues. DNA of the CDR3: TGCAGTGCTAGCCTTCCCGGGACTGTAGCGATATCAGTTAGATACGAGCAGTACTTC. Amino acid sequence: CSASLPGTVAISVRYEQYF.

This sequence joins TRBV7-3 and TRBJ2-6; no definite D call. Germline V gives CDR1 SGHTA, CDR2 FQGTGA. Trimming pared 5 bases from V and 0 bases from J, leaving 8 bases between. This CDR3 is 15 amino acids long. CDR3 nucleotides: TGTGCCAGCAGCCCCTCCGTCTCTGGGGCCAACGTCCTGACTTTC. Protein: CASSPSVSGANVLTF.

The table lists this clonotype with many counts. The chain recombines TRBV12-3 or TRBV12-4 with TRBJ2-3, with a possible D match to TRBD2 (6 bases). V lost 8 bases to trimming and J lost 9 bases, with 12 bases between them. The CDR3 is 11 amino acids. CDR3 in amino acids: CASQIGGTQYF. The CDR3 region has the DNA TGTGCCAGCCAAATCGGGGGAACGCAGTATTTT.

This clonotype was seen many times. The chain combines TRBV20-1 with TRBJ2-7, with D unresolved. The CDR3 sequence is 13 residues long. Germline V lookup: CDR1 DFQATT, CDR2 SNEGSKA (reference sequence). Trimming took off 1 base at V and 3 bases at J, with 10 bases between the two ends. CDR3 amino acids: CSARGQFSYEQYF. For the CDR3, the DNA is TGCAGTGCTAGAGGGCAGTTTAGCTACGAGCAGTACTTC.

This clonotype was counted a few times. The V gene is TRBV20-1, the J gene TRBJ2-1; D ambiguous. The CDR3 totals 17 residues. V was trimmed by 1 base and J by 1 base, leaving 17 bases between them. In germline, CDR1 is DFQATT, CDR2 SNEGSKA (reference sequence). The CDR3 spells CSARVGFFPFSYNEQFF. The DNA for the CDR3 is TGCAGTGCTAGAGTCGGGTTCTTCCCCTTTTCCTACAATGAGCAGTTCTTC.

The gene calls are TRBV29-1 and TRBJ2-7; D is unclear. V dropped 5 bases and J dropped 0 bases, with 14 bases sitting between them. Per germline, CDR1 SQVTM and CDR2 ANQGSEA. This CDR3 is built from 14 residues. This CDR3 is CSVWTARSSYEQYF. The CDR3 DNA follows: TGCAGCGTTTGGACGGCCAGGAGCTCCTACGAGCAGTACTTC.

There are many counts of this clonotype. The genes are TRBV15 and TRBJ2-1; D unresolved. Germline V CDR1 and CDR2: LNHNV, YYDKDF (reference sequence). Trimming cost V 0 bases and J 12 bases, with 15 bases left between them. The CDR3 has 14 residues. The CDR3 region is CATSRDLGEMGQFF. The CDR3 bases are TGTGCCACCAGCAGAGATCTTGGGGAAATGGGGCAGTTCTTC.

The chain uses TRBV7-8 and TRBJ2-5, with TRBD1 identical over 8 bases. This CDR3 has 15 residues. The germline V gene encodes CDR1 SGHVS and CDR2 FQNEAQ. The junction had 10 bases not matched to a gene; V was cut back by 5 bases and J by 5 bases. In nucleotides, the CDR3 is TGTGCCAGCAGCCAAAGCCCCGCAGGGGGCGAGACCCAGTACTTC. Translating gives CASSQSPAGGETQYF.

This clonotype was seen more than once but under ten times. This rearrangement joins TRBV20-1 to TRBJ2-2; 11 bases agree with TRBD2. CDR3 length: 14 residues. Germline-derived CDR1 and CDR2 are DFQATT and SNEGSKA (reference sequence). This chain's CDR3 is CSFLAGGNTGELFF. Here the CDR3 DNA reads TGCAGCTTCCTAGCGGGGGGAAACACCGGGGAGCTGTTTTTT.

J is TRBJ2-7 and V is TRBV5-1; 8 bases map to TRBD1. The ends lost 0 bases at V and 3 bases at J; junction bases unmatched: 14. This CDR3 spans 18 amino acids. The germline V gene encodes CDR1 SGHRS and CDR2 YFSETQ. The CDR3 DNA sequence: TGCGCCAGCAGCTTGGCCATTTCGGAGACAGGGGTTCTCTACGAGCAGTACTTC. Amino acid sequence: CASSLAISETGVLYEQYF. Full variable domain (rest looked up from reference TRBV5-1 and TRBJ2-7): KAGVTQTPRYLIKTRGQQVTLSCSPISGHRSVSWYQQTPGQGLQFLFEYFSETQRNKGNFPGRFSGRQFSNSRSEMNVSTLELGDSALYLCASSLAISETGVLYEQYFGPGTRLTVT.

This clonotype was counted between two and nine times. The chain combines TRBV15 with TRBJ2-7; D unresolved. The V gene's germline CDR1 is LNHNV and CDR2 YYDKDF (reference sequence). The V gene lost 3 bases and the J gene lost 3 bases, with 3 bases spanning the gap. CDR3 size: 11 residues. The CDR3 here is CATSSLYEQYF. In DNA form, the CDR3 reads TGTGCCACCAGCAGTCTCTACGAGCAGTACTTC.

The sample holds a few counts of this clonotype. The rearrangement uses TRBV20-1 and TRBJ1-2; no clear D gene. Deletions cut 1 base from V and 7 bases from J, with 10 bases between. From germline, CDR1 is DFQATT and CDR2 SNEGSKA (reference sequence). The CDR3 loop spans 12 amino acids. The CDR3 region has the DNA TGCAGTGCTAGAGCGCAGATGGGTGGCTACACCTTC. It is translated as CSARAQMGGYTF.